One sample yielded the 21 T cell receptor beta chains listed below, sequenced in a study of CD8+ T cells in alopecia areata. Reverse transcribed after extraction, RNA yielded cDNA as the sequencing template. The data were produced by immunoSEQ multiplex PCR, yet TCRdb's version contains in-frame clones alone and is incomplete. Here the sample spans about 56,000 clones, around 96% being singletons. This specimen consisted of CD8+ T cells sorted from blood, obtained at week 0. The receptor source for this set is a human donor with alopecia areata.

The chain carries TRBV4-3 and TRBJ2-3; D unclear. The CDR3 has 13 residues. The V gene lost 1 base and the J gene lost 5 bases, with 7 bases spanning the gap. Germline assignment: CDR1 LGHNA and CDR2 YSLEER. The CDR3 spells CASSQVLRDTQYF. Written as DNA, the CDR3 is TGCGCCAGCAGCCAAGTCCTGAGAGATACGCAGTATTTT.

The chain carries TRBV14 and TRBJ1-2; 7 nucleotides line up with TRBD1. The V gene end was trimmed by 4 bases and the J gene end by 2 bases; junction bases not matched to a gene: 1. The germline V gene encodes CDR1 SGHDN and CDR2 FVKESK. The CDR3 runs to 13 residues. For the CDR3, the DNA is TGTGCCAGCAGCCCGGGACAGAACTATGGCTACACCTTC. Protein product: CASSPGQNYGYTF.

This sequence joins TRBV28 and TRBJ1-1, with D unclear. Germline loops: CDR1 MDHEN, CDR2 SYDVKM. The CDR3 loop spans 14 amino acids. The V and J ends lost 2 bases and 4 bases respectively, with 11 bases between them. The CDR3 DNA follows: TGTGCCAGCAGTTTAAAGGCGGTAGGCACTGAAGCTTTCTTT. It encodes CASSLKAVGTEAFF. The complete variable domain, with remaining parts taken from reference TRBV28 and TRBJ1-1, reads DVKVTQSSRYLVKRTGEKVFLECVQDMDHENMFWYRQDPGLGLRLIYFSYDVKMKEKGDIPEGYSVSREKKERFSLILESASTNQTSMYLCASSLKAVGTEAFFGQGTRLTVV.

V usage is TRBV25-1 and J usage is TRBJ2-1; no clear D. The CDR3 sequence is 11 residues long. Germline CDR1 MGHDK, CDR2 SYGVNS. Trimming took 1 base from V and 7 from J, leaving 2 bases between them. CDR3 region: CASSELNEQFF. CDR3 coding DNA: TGTGCCAGCAGTGAATTGAATGAGCAGTTCTTC.

The chain joins TRBV29-1 to TRBJ2-3, with D perhaps TRBD2 (6 bases). Germline CDR1 SQVTM, CDR2 ANQGSEA. This CDR3 spans 15 amino acids. V was clipped by 3 bases and J by 0 bases, with 13 bases between them. The CDR3, as DNA: TGCAGCGTTGAGGGGGTAGCGGAGAGCACAGATACGCAGTATTTT. This gives the protein CSVEGVAESTDTQYF.

The chain uses TRBV5-1 and TRBJ2-3; 15 bases line up with TRBD2. CDR1 is SGHRS, CDR2 YFSETQ, per germline. CDR3 size: 17 residues. Trimming took 3 bases from V and 6 from J; bases not matched to a gene: 8. The DNA for the CDR3 is TGCGCCAGCAGCTCCGGGACTAGCGGGGGGACCTTTGATACGCAGTATTTT. This gives the protein CASSSGTSGGTFDTQYF.

V gene TRBV14 combines with J gene TRBJ2-5, with 8 positions matching TRBD2. Germline V CDR1 and CDR2: SGHDN, FVKESK. With 0 bases clipped from V and 1 base from J, the junction kept 4 bases outside the gene matches. This CDR3 has 16 residues. CDR3 DNA sequence: TGTGCCAGCAGCCAAGATGGCCGGGGGGGCCAAGAGACCCAGTACTTC. Its protein product is CASSQDGRGGQETQYF.

The V gene is TRBV6-5, the J gene TRBJ1-2; 7 bases agree with TRBD1. The CDR3 spans 14 residues. Germline V gene data show CDR1 as MNHEY and CDR2 as SVGAGI. Losses at the gene ends were 6 bases for V and 7 bases for J; bases not matched to a gene: 11. This CDR3 reads CASSHGQGVLGYTF. The CDR3 DNA follows: TGTGCCAGCAGCCACGGCCAGGGGGTTCTTGGCTACACCTTC.

This rearrangement joins TRBV6-5 to TRBJ2-1; tentative D call: TRBD2 (6 bases). CDR1 is MNHEY and CDR2 is SVGAGI in the germline V gene. Trimming stripped 8 bases from V and 2 bases from J, with 10 bases between. The CDR3 has 13 residues. CDR3 bases: TGTGCCAGCCGGGGGTTGACCTACAATGAGCAGTTCTTC. As protein: CASRGLTYNEQFF.

The chain joins TRBV13 to TRBJ2-3; D may be TRBD1 (6 bases). The CDR3 length is 15 residues. Germline values: CDR1 PRHDT, CDR2 FYEKMQ (reference sequence). The ends were cut back, 4 bases at V and 2 bases at J, with 13 bases in the middle. The CDR3 protein is CASSSKEGVTDTQYF. The CDR3 DNA sequence: TGTGCCAGCAGCTCAAAAGAGGGGGTCACAGATACGCAGTATTTT. Full variable domain (rest looked up from reference TRBV13 and TRBJ2-3): AAGVIQSPRHLIKEKRETATLKCYPIPRHDTVYWYQQGPGQDPQFLISFYEKMQSDKGSIPDRFSAQQFSDYHSELNMSSLELGDSALYFCASSSKEGVTDTQYFGPGTRLTVL.

This clone was picked up one time. The chain recombines TRBV4-1 with TRBJ2-2; D possibly uses TRBD1 or TRBD2 (6 bases each). Germline assignment: CDR1 MGHRA and CDR2 YSYEKL. Trimming shortened V by 3 bases and J by 4 bases, and 15 bases separated the two germline ends. The CDR3 sequence is 16 residues long. The CDR3 loop reads CASSHSRGGPTGELFF. CDR3 coding DNA: TGCGCCAGCAGCCATTCGCGAGGGGGGCCCACCGGGGAGCTGTTTTTT.

This chain links TRBV4-1 with TRBJ1-2; D call uncertain. This CDR3 is built from 11 residues. Looked up from germline, CDR1 is MGHRA and CDR2 is YSYEKL. Between the trimmed V and J ends, which lost 1 base and 6 bases, there was a span of 3 bases. The CDR3 nucleotides are TGCGCCAGCAGCCAAGGTAATGGCTACACCTTC. Its translation is CASSQGNGYTF.

The chain employs TRBV13 and TRBJ2-7, with TRBD1 matching over 7 bases. CDR3 length: 17 amino acids. J lost 7 bases, V lost 4 bases, and 19 bases had no gene match. CDR1 PRHDT and CDR2 FYEKMQ come from the germline V gene (reference sequence). For the CDR3, the DNA is TGTGCCAGCAGCTCATTCCGGGACAGCTCCCCCAGAGGGGAGCAGTACTTC. This gives the protein CASSSFRDSSPRGEQYF. Filled out from reference TRBV13 and TRBJ2-7, the complete variable domain reads AAGVIQSPRHLIKEKRETATLKCYPIPRHDTVYWYQQGPGQDPQFLISFYEKMQSDKGSIPDRFSAQQFSDYHSELNMSSLELGDSALYFCASSSFRDSSPRGEQYFGPGTRLTVT.

V usage is TRBV5-6 and J usage is TRBJ2-3; D gene unclear. Germline assignment: CDR1 SGHDT and CDR2 YYEEEE. Deletions cut 0 bases from V and 2 bases from J, with 10 bases between. CDR3 size: 15 residues. The CDR3 DNA reads as TGTGCCAGCAGCTTGGCCGAAGGTTACACAGATACGCAGTATTTT. The encoded protein is CASSLAEGYTDTQYF.

This chain uses TRBV7-9 with TRBJ2-7, with TRBD1 as a possible D gene (6 bases). Germline CDR1 reads SEHNR; CDR2 reads FQNEAQ (reference sequence). V was pared by 5 bases and J by 2 bases, with 13 bases between. This CDR3 region has 14 residues. CDR3 DNA sequence: TGTGCCAGCAGCGACCAGGGGACCCCCTACGAGCAGTACTTC. It specifies CASSDQGTPYEQYF. Complete variable domain (other parts from reference TRBV7-9 and TRBJ2-7): DTGVSQNPRHKITKRGQNVTFRCDPISEHNRLYWYRQTLGQGPEFLTYFQNEAQLEKSRLLSDRFSAERPKGSFSTLEIQRTEQGDSAMYLCASSDQGTPYEQYFGPGTRLTVT.

CDR3 amino acids: CASSSYRSPTGELFF. CDR3 nucleotide sequence: TGTGCCAGCAGCTCCTACAGGAGCCCCACCGGGGAGCTGTTTTTT. The chain joins TRBV5-6 to TRBJ2-2, with a possible D match to TRBD1 (5 bases). Trimming cost V 3 bases and J 4 bases, with 13 bases left between them. Germline values: CDR1 SGHDT, CDR2 YYEEEE. The CDR3 consists of 15 residues. The whole variable domain, remainder taken from reference TRBV5-6 and TRBJ2-2, is DAGVTQSPTHLIKTRGQQVTLRCSPKSGHDTVSWYQQALGQGPQFIFQYYEEEERQRGNFPDRFSGHQFPNYSSELNVNALLLGDSALYLCASSSYRSPTGELFFGEGSRLTVL.

The chain carries TRBV5-1 and TRBJ2-7, with 9 nucleotides matching TRBD2. The V gene end was trimmed by 0 bases and the J gene end by 0 bases; junction bases not matched to a gene: 16. Germline V gene sequence: CDR1 SGHRS, CDR2 YFSETQ. The CDR3 is 20 residues long. As DNA, the CDR3 is TGCGCCAGCAGCTTGGCGGCGGCGGGGGGGCAAAGGAAAAGCTCCTACGAGCAGTACTTC. As protein: CASSLAAAGGQRKSSYEQYF.

V is TRBV4-3 and J is TRBJ2-6; maybe TRBD1 (6 bases). The CDR3 totals 18 residues. Germline V gives CDR1 LGHNA, CDR2 YSLEER. The germline V and J ends were trimmed by 0 bases and 0 bases, with 12 bases remaining between them. CDR3 amino acids: CASSQESGDTSGANVLTF. Here the CDR3 DNA reads TGCGCCAGCAGCCAAGAGTCAGGGGACACCTCTGGGGCCAACGTCCTGACTTTC.

The genes are TRBV5-1 and TRBJ2-3; 10 bases fit TRBD2. Germline V gives CDR1 SGHRS, CDR2 YFSETQ. Trimming took 1 base from V and 9 from J; bases not matched to a gene: 11. The length of the CDR3 is 16 residues. The DNA for the CDR3 is TGCGCCAGCAGCTTGTTACCTAGCGGGGGTTTCAGGACGCAGTATTTT. It encodes CASSLLPSGGFRTQYF.

V usage is TRBV6-6 and J usage is TRBJ2-1; 8 positions agree with TRBD2. V shed 5 bases, J shed 9 bases, and the junction held 12 bases outside the gene matches. CDR1 and CDR2 from the germline V gene are MNHNY and SVGAGI (reference sequence). CDR3 length: 15 amino acids. CDR3 DNA sequence: TGTGCCAGCAGTGTATGGCGGGGGGAAGCTTCTGAGCAGTTCTTC. The encoded protein is CASSVWRGEASEQFF.

V gene TRBV29-1 combines with J gene TRBJ2-3; possibly TRBD2 for D (7 bases). Germline CDR1 and CDR2: SQVTM and ANQGSEA. V lost 8 bases, J lost 4 bases, and 16 bases lay in between. This CDR3 spans 13 amino acids. The CDR3 loop reads CSPEGGDPDTQYF. For the CDR3, the DNA is TGCAGCCCCGAGGGGGGGGACCCAGATACGCAGTATTTT.